The TCR beta chain described here comes from a study of cytomegalovirus exposure and HLA in healthy donors. This clone was counted a few times. Its target is not known. Relative to the germline gene, one junction end is altered; a read error may explain this. The PCR employed 60 Vbeta primers together with 13 Jbeta primers. TCRdb keeps only in-frame clones here, not all; method: immunoSEQ multiplex PCR. The table has 100,000 to 150,000 clones, about 82% seen once. Study observations and caveats: Several of the most significant clusters appeared, in a later analysis, to be linked to common viral pathogens. Most observed TCR sequences were rare, whereas some public TCRs were detected in many donors. In a later analysis, TCR beta V- and J-gene trimming showed a link to a missense DCLRE1C variant.

The CDR3 length is 15 residues. Germline V CDR1 and CDR2: WSHSY, SAAADI. This clonotype was obtained from a man aged 30 to 45 in good health and CMV-seronegative. The chain links TRBV10-2 to TRBJ1-6; D perhaps matches TRBD1 (5 bases). The sequencing input was PBMCs. CDR3 coding DNA: TGCGCCAGTAGTGAGAGTACATCCAGGGTATCACCCCTCCACTTT. This gives the protein CASSESTSRVSPLHF.